The sequence of this T cell receptor beta chain was determined in a study of identical twins. TCRdb reanalysed the 5' RACE reads using MiXCR and keeps one entry per CDR3 protein. This table has about 1.7 million distinct CDR3 sequences, around a third appearing once. Trimming at V came to 3 bases and at J to 6 bases, leaving 3 bases not matched to a gene. CDR3 length: 14 residues. CDR1 and CDR2 from the germline V gene are KGHSH and LQKENI. In the case of this clonotype: Its cognate antigen is unknown.

Overall study findings and caveats: Beta out-of-frame sequences showed weaker excess twin sharing. Models predicted too little out-of-frame TCR alpha sharing in monozygotic twins.

This chain links TRBV18 with TRBJ2-2; 8 nucleotides line up with TRBD1. The sample comprised cord blood. This receptor was obtained from a newborn girl in good health. The CDR3 bases are TGTGCCAGCTCACCTTCGGACAGGGCCGGGGAGCTGTTTTTT. This codes for CASSPSDRAGELFF.